Reported below is one T cell receptor (beta chain). Recruits, aged about 18 to 95 years, lived in some 25 US areas. Method: immunoSEQ multiplex PCR; TCRdb's copy keeps in-frame clones and lacks some. The repertoire holds about 350,000 clones, with approximately 91% as singletons. This record belongs to a study of blood T cell repertoires in COVID-19. Study-level background: Samples taken during acute and convalescent COVID-19 were collected in the United States, Italy and Spain. In each case, the material was cDNA or gDNA derived from T cells, B-cell-depleted T cells, or PBMCs.

This TCR was sampled from a woman aged 25 to 39 who had been exposed to COVID-19. Sequenced input: PBMCs or T cells enriched from blood (not recorded which).

CDR3 sequence: CASSPRGGQFEAFF. For the CDR3, the DNA is TGTGCCAGCAGCCCCCGGGGGGGGCAGTTTGAAGCTTTCTTT. The chain links TRBV11-3 to TRBJ1-1; D may be TRBD1 (6 bases). CDR3 length: 14 residues. Trimming cost V 5 bases and J 7 bases, with 17 bases left between them. CDR1 SGHNT and CDR2 YENEEA come from the germline V gene.